This TCR beta chain appears in the sequencing data of a study of T-cell reconstitution after alpha-beta-depleted transplantation in children. Overall study findings and caveats: Several hundred expanded graft clones reportedly supplied alpha-beta T cells about two months after transplant.

Concerning this clonotype: The target antigen is unknown.

V shed 0 bases, J shed 6 bases, and the junction held 11 bases outside the gene matches. From germline, CDR1 is SGHTS and CDR2 YDEGEE. The CDR3 loop spans 16 amino acids. A TCRbeta library incorporating unique molecular identifiers was prepared. TCRdb ran MiXCR on the PCR reads and lists one entry per CDR3 protein. This sample has approximately 150,000 distinct CDR3 sequences, with around 8.5% found just once. Sequencing was performed on PBMCs, mostly from graft donor cells, taken 180 days after TCRalphabeta/CD19-depleted stem cell transplant. The receptor was derived from a female patient aged 2-15 years who had a stem cell transplant for congenital amegakaryocytic thrombocytopenia, so the T cells may come from the graft donor. This chain uses TRBV5-8 with TRBJ2-7, with TRBD1 matching over 8 bases. The CDR3 nucleotides read TGTGCCAGCAGCTTGGAACTGGCAGGGGGCGACGGCGAGCAGTACTTC. Translating it yields CASSLELAGGDGEQYF.